The 12 T cell receptor beta chains presented below share a single source sample, sequenced in a study of human T cells and chemical hapten exposure. The time point was: patch test 3, about 24 weeks after DPC sensitization. Regarding treatment: therapeutic diphenylcyclopropenone sensitization with weekly scalp DPC. TCRdb called the RACE reads again in MiXCR, with one record for every CDR3 protein. The repertoire includes some 90,000 distinct CDR3 sequences, approximately 10% of them detected once, and 1.1% sits in the top ten. The source material was whole blood, sampled in connection with sensitization to the hapten diphenylcyclopropenone (DPC). The receptors shown here come from a woman aged 25 to 39 with alopecia areata. Some clones in this sample may be carry-over from other donors' samples.

This clonotype showed up many times. J is TRBJ1-5 and V is TRBV10-3; D ambiguous. CDR3 size: 12 residues. Trimming pared 10 bases from V and 6 bases from J, leaving 13 bases between. Per germline, CDR1 ENHRY and CDR2 SYGVKD. The CDR3 region is CATGEGGQPQHF. In DNA form, the CDR3 reads TGTGCCACCGGGGAGGGAGGTCAGCCCCAGCATTTT.

This clonotype was counted ten times or more. V usage is TRBV18 and J usage is TRBJ2-3; no clear D gene. The CDR3 loop spans 15 amino acids. The V end lost 3 bases, the J end lost 3 bases, and 13 bases lay between the germline ends. Germline CDR1 reads KGHSH; CDR2 reads LQKENI. The CDR3 bases are TGTGCCAGCTCACCGGGGAACTACAAGACAGATACGCAGTATTTT. This codes for CASSPGNYKTDTQYF.

In its sample, this clonotype was seen many times. J is TRBJ1-2 and V is TRBV20-1; D is possibly TRBD1 (5 bases). CDR1 DFQATT and CDR2 SNEGSKA come from the germline V gene (reference sequence). The CDR3 extends over 13 amino acids. Trimming shortened V by 1 base and J by 6 bases, and 12 bases separated the two germline ends. CDR3 residues: CSARGGFGNGYTF. DNA for the CDR3: TGCAGTGCTAGAGGGGGGTTTGGTAATGGCTACACCTTC.

This chain uses TRBV3-1 with TRBJ1-3; TRBD1 is a possible D gene (5 bases). Germline V gene lookup returns CDR1 LGHDT and CDR2 YNNKEL (reference sequence). This CDR3 has 16 residues. Between the trimmed V and J ends, which lost 3 bases and 4 bases, there was a span of 16 bases. As DNA, the CDR3 is TGTGCCAGCAGCCAGGGGACGCCGGAGATGGGAAACACCATATATTTT. Amino acids: CASSQGTPEMGNTIYF.

This chain's CDR3 is CASSQVGTGGASGANVLTF. CDR3 nucleotide sequence: TGCGCCAGCAGCCAAGTTGGGACAGGGGGCGCCTCTGGGGCCAACGTCCTGACTTTC. The chain couples TRBV4-1 to TRBJ2-6; 12 bases match TRBD1. The germline V gene has CDR1 MGHRA and CDR2 YSYEKL. V shed 1 base and J 0 bases; nucleotides not matched to a gene: 4. The CDR3 runs 19 residues.

This clonotype was detected ten times or more. The chain recombines TRBV6-2 or TRBV6-3 with TRBJ2-7; TRBD1 is a possible D gene (6 bases). The germline gives CDR1 MNHEY, CDR2 SVGEGT. The CDR3 runs to 16 residues. V was trimmed by 8 bases and J by 7 bases, leaving 27 bases between them. The CDR3 is CASSLGAGPYSEEQYF. CDR3 DNA: TGTGCCAGCTCATTGGGGGCTGGCCCATACTCAGAGGAGCAGTACTTC.

This clonotype was detected a few times. V usage is TRBV7-9 and J usage is TRBJ1-2; TRBD1 might be the D (6 bases). Germline CDR1 SEHNR, CDR2 FQNEAQ (reference sequence). This CDR3 region has 16 residues. The V end lost 1 base, the J end lost 1 base, and 13 bases lay between the germline ends. The CDR3 sequence is CASSLGGGRINYGYTF. In DNA, the CDR3 is TGTGCCAGCAGCTTAGGAGGGGGGCGGATTAACTATGGCTACACCTTC.

This clonotype was counted at least ten times. The chain employs TRBV18 and TRBJ2-6, with unresolved D. The CDR3 is made up of 15 amino acids. From germline, CDR1 is KGHSH and CDR2 LQKENI. The V gene lost 3 bases and the J gene lost 0 bases, with 6 bases spanning the gap. For the CDR3, the DNA is TGTGCCAGCTCACCGACGGGCTCTGGGGCCAACGTCCTGACTTTC. Its protein is CASSPTGSGANVLTF.

This clonotype was found many times. This CDR3 reads CASSFAHTRGNEQFF. CDR3 in DNA: TGTGCCAGCAGTTTTGCTCATACACGGGGCAATGAGCAGTTCTTC. V and J are TRBV12-3 or TRBV12-4 and TRBJ2-1, with TRBD2 as a possible D gene (5 bases). CDR3 length: 15 residues. V was cut by 3 bases and J by 6 bases, with 15 bases left in between.

There are many counts of this clonotype. The rearrangement links TRBV2 to TRBJ1-5; no clear D gene. Germline V gene sequence: CDR1 SNHLY, CDR2 FYNNEI. Trimming pared 6 bases from V and 1 base from J, leaving 7 bases between. The CDR3 runs 13 residues. The DNA for the CDR3 is TGTGCCAGCAGGCTAGAGAGCAATCAGCCCCAGCATTTT. It translates to CASRLESNQPQHF. Full variable domain (rest looked up from reference TRBV2 and TRBJ1-5): EPEVTQTPSHQVTQMGQEVILRCVPISNHLYFYWYRQILGQKVEFLVSFYNNEISEKSEIFDDQFSVERPDGSNFTLKIRSTKLEDSAMYFCASRLESNQPQHFGDGTRLSIL.

This clonotype was detected ten times or more. The chain recombines TRBV5-1 with TRBJ1-2; D uncertain. The CDR3 is made up of 16 amino acids. Germline CDR1 SGHRS, CDR2 YFSETQ. The germline V and J ends were trimmed by 0 bases and 6 bases, with 18 bases remaining between them. CDR3 DNA: TGCGCCAGCAGCTTGGCGCGGCCCGGCAAGGGAAATGGCTACACCTTC. It encodes CASSLARPGKGNGYTF.

This clonotype was observed a handful of times. This chain joins TRBV10-3 and TRBJ2-1, with D uncertain. With 1 base removed from V and 5 bases from J, the gap between germline ends came to 0 bases. Germline V lookup: CDR1 ENHRY, CDR2 SYGVKD. The CDR3 spans 11 residues. CDR3 in amino acids: CAISEYNEQFF. Here the CDR3 DNA reads TGTGCCATCAGTGAGTACAATGAGCAGTTCTTC.